The rows below give T cell receptor beta chains drawn from one sample of a study of blood T cell repertoires in COVID-19. Clones were read by immunoSEQ multiplex PCR, and TCRdb kept only the in-frame ones, dropping some. The data hold fewer than 150,000 clones, with 70% to 90% observed a single time. Sequencing used peripheral blood. The receptors derive from a middle-aged man with acute or convalescent COVID-19. Each CDR3 is given with its conserved first and last residue. The D gene is left open where the match is weak. Some rows mark clone size as missing; the rest say once, few, many or name a class of expanded clone.

V gene,clone size,J gene,D gene,CDR3 DNA,CDR3 protein
TRBV27,.,TRBJ1-5,.,TGTGCCAGCAGTCTTCGACAGAATCAGCCCCAGCATTTT,CASSLRQNQPQHF
TRBV12-3/TRBV12-4,.,TRBJ1-4,.,TGTGCCAGCAGTCTCCAGGGGGAAAAACTGTTTTTT,CASSLQGEKLFF
TRBV7-8,.,TRBJ2-5,.,TGTGCCAGCAGCCTAAACAGGGCTTCGGAGACCCAGTACTTC,CASSLNRASETQYF
TRBV7-9,.,TRBJ2-3,.,TGTGCCAGCAGCCGAATTACAGGCGCAGATACGCAGTATTTT,CASSRITGADTQYF
TRBV13,.,TRBJ2-3,TRBD1,TGTGCCAGCAGCTACCTGACAGGGGCCCAGGATACGCAGTATTTT,CASSYLTGAQDTQYF
TRBV6-1,.,TRBJ2-2,.,TGTGCCAGCAGTGAAACCAGCACCGGGGAGCTGTTTTTT,CASSETSTGELFF
TRBV19,.,TRBJ1-1,.,TGTGCCAGTAGTATCACCTCGGGAGGGTGGGCTGAAGCTTTCTTT,CASSITSGGWAEAFF
TRBV3-1/TRBV3-2,once,TRBJ1-5,.,TGTGCCAGCAGCCAAGAGAGGGTTGGGCAGCCCCAGCATTTT,CASSQERVGQPQHF
TRBV7-2,.,TRBJ2-7,TRBD2,TGTGCCAGCAGCTTAGGCGAAGGTCTAGCGGGGGGCACCTACGAGCAGTACTTC,CASSLGEGLAGGTYEQYF
TRBV4-1,.,TRBJ1-6,.,TGCGCCAGCAGCCAAGAGTTCGACCGGCGGGGGCCGCCCCTCCACTTT,CASSQEFDRRGPPLHF
TRBV3-1/TRBV3-2,.,TRBJ2-3,.,TGTGCCAGCAGCCAAGTTGAGGATACGCAGTATTTT,CASSQVEDTQYF
TRBV5-1,.,TRBJ1-4,TRBD1,TGCGCCAGCAGCTCTACAGGGGAGACTAATGAAAAACTGTTTTTT,CASSSTGETNEKLFF
TRBV27,.,TRBJ1-2,TRBD1,TGTGCCAGCAGACGGGACAGGGGCGGGAATGGCTACACCTTC,CASRRDRGGNGYTF
TRBV30,.,TRBJ1-4,.,TGTGCCTGGCGTAGAGCAACTAATGAAAAACTGTTTTTT,CAWRRATNEKLFF
TRBV9,.,TRBJ1-4,TRBD1,TGTGCCAGCAGCATACAGGGGGCCCCTAATGAAAAACTGTTTTTT,CASSIQGAPNEKLFF
TRBV19,.,TRBJ2-3,TRBD2,TGTGCCAGTAGTATGGGACTAGCGACCCCAGATACGCAGTATTTT,CASSMGLATPDTQYF
TRBV6-5,.,TRBJ1-5,.,TGTGCCAGCAGGATCCGGGGTACGAATCAGCCCCAGCATTTT,CASRIRGTNQPQHF
TRBV5-6,.,TRBJ2-3,TRBD2,TGTGCCAGCAGCTCGGGGGGTGACACGCAGTATTTT,CASSSGGDTQYF
TRBV28,.,TRBJ1-5,TRBD1,TGTGCCAGCAGTGTACAGGGGGCAGGGAGTCAGCCCCAGCATTTT,CASSVQGAGSQPQHF
TRBV11-3,.,TRBJ2-7,.,TGTGCCAGCAGCAACTTCGGGGAACAGGGAAATTCCTACGAGCAGTACTTC,CASSNFGEQGNSYEQYF
TRBV28,.,TRBJ2-7,.,TGTGCCAGCAGTTCTGGCGCAGGGGCCTCCTACGAGCAGTACTTC,CASSSGAGASYEQYF
TRBV7-2,.,TRBJ2-7,.,TGTGCCAGCAGCCTAGATTTCAACTACGAGCAGTACTTC,CASSLDFNYEQYF
TRBV5-1,.,TRBJ1-3,TRBD1,TGCGCCAGCAGCTTGGCCGGGACAGTATATAGGAACACCATATATTTT,CASSLAGTVYRNTIYF
TRBV11-2,.,TRBJ1-1,.,TGTGCCAGCAGCTTAGAAGGTTGGGCATCCCAAGAAGCTTTCTTT,CASSLEGWASQEAFF
TRBV12-3/TRBV12-4,.,TRBJ1-2,.,TGTGCCAGCAGTCCGGCTGAGGCCTATGGCTACACCTTC,CASSPAEAYGYTF
TRBV30,few,TRBJ2-7,.,TGTGCCTGGGGAGAGGGGTCCGAGCAGTACTTC,CAWGEGSEQYF
TRBV18,.,TRBJ1-5,.,TGTGCCAGCTCACCGGGAGAAATGAGTCAGCCCCAGCATTTT,CASSPGEMSQPQHF
TRBV5-4,.,TRBJ1-4,TRBD1,TGTGCCAGCAGCTTGGCCGACAGGGATAATGAAAAACTGTTTTTT,CASSLADRDNEKLFF
TRBV12-3/TRBV12-4,.,TRBJ2-7,.,TGTGCCAGCCGAGGGCAGTCCTACGAGCAGTACTTC,CASRGQSYEQYF
TRBV21-1,.,TRBJ1-5,.,TGTGCCATGGGGCCCTACCGCCTTGGTCAGCCCCAGCATTTT,CAMGPYRLGQPQHF
TRBV6-5,.,TRBJ1-2,.,TGTGCCAGCAGTTACCAGGGGAATGTAGGCTACACCTTC,CASSYQGNVGYTF